This passage covers 27 T cell receptor beta chains from one sample sequenced in a study of human T cells and chemical hapten exposure. Total RNA was isolated from unfractionated whole blood. MiXCR, run by TCRdb on the 5' RACE reads, gives a single entry per CDR3 protein. Of about 140,000 distinct CDR3 sequences listed, around 4.4% are singletons. These receptors were taken from a female donor in good health.

This clonotype was counted many times. CDR3 region: CSARSTPGGGRGQQPQHF. In DNA, the CDR3 is TGCAGTGCTAGGTCAACCCCGGGGGGGGGTCGGGGTCAGCAGCCCCAGCATTTT. The chain is built from TRBV20-1 and TRBJ1-5; D possibly corresponds to TRBD1 (5 bases). In germline, CDR1 is DFQATT, CDR2 SNEGSKA (reference sequence). The V and J ends lost 3 bases and 7 bases respectively, with 28 bases between them. The CDR3 contains 18 residues.

This clonotype was counted many times. The V gene is TRBV20-1, the J gene TRBJ1-2; maybe TRBD1 (5 bases). Germline V gives CDR1 DFQATT, CDR2 SNEGSKA (reference sequence). V lost 4 bases and J 8 bases, leaving 20 bases between the germline ends. The CDR3 is made up of 14 amino acids. CDR3 nucleotide sequence: TGCAGTGCTAACCCAGGGCACCTCTCGGACGGCTACACCTTC. Protein sequence: CSANPGHLSDGYTF.

This clonotype showed up just a few times. The V call is TRBV12-3 or TRBV12-4, the J call TRBJ2-7; weak D call: TRBD1 (6 bases). CDR3 length: 15 amino acids. V lost 3 bases to trimming and J lost 1 base, with 13 bases between them. DNA for the CDR3: TGTGCCAGCAGTTTCCGGGACACTCCGTCCTACGAGCAGTACTTC. Translation: CASSFRDTPSYEQYF.

This clonotype was picked up many times. The V call is TRBV20-1, the J call TRBJ2-1, with TRBD2 identical over 7 bases. Germline lookup yields CDR1 DFQATT and CDR2 SNEGSKA (reference sequence). This CDR3 contains 13 residues. Germline trimming cut 3 bases from V and 8 bases from J; bases unmatched to any gene: 7. The CDR3 nucleotides read TGCAGTGCTAGTGGGGCGGGGGACGATGAGCAGTTCTTC. Protein product: CSASGAGDDEQFF.

This clonotype was detected many times. The chain carries TRBV6-6 and TRBJ1-5; D is uncertain. V was clipped by 8 bases and J by 6 bases, with 14 bases between them. Germline V gene data show CDR1 as MNHNY and CDR2 as SVGAGI (reference sequence). The CDR3 has 13 residues. CDR3 amino acids: CASGEGTGQPQHF. In DNA, the CDR3 is TGTGCCAGCGGGGAGGGTACGGGTCAGCCCCAGCATTTT.

This clonotype was recorded many times. This chain connects TRBV5-1 to TRBJ2-1; 8 nucleotides agree with TRBD1. The CDR3 extends over 15 amino acids. V lost 2 bases, J lost 8 bases, and 9 bases stayed unmatched. CDR1 is SGHRS, CDR2 YFSETQ, per germline. The CDR3 protein is CASSLQGDSGDEQFF. CDR3 nucleotide sequence: TGCGCCAGCAGCTTACAGGGGGATTCGGGTGATGAGCAGTTCTTC.

This clonotype was counted at least ten times. The V and J genes are TRBV20-1 and TRBJ1-4; 10 bases match TRBD1. Germline lookup yields CDR1 DFQATT and CDR2 SNEGSKA (reference sequence). The CDR3 runs to 16 residues. J was trimmed by 0 bases and V by 5 bases; bases with no gene match: 6. CDR3 in DNA: TGCAGTGCTTCGGGACAGGGGCCTTCAACTAATGAAAAACTGTTTTTT. Protein: CSASGQGPSTNEKLFF.

This clonotype was detected many times. J is TRBJ2-1 and V is TRBV20-1; 10 bases fit TRBD2. Germline assignment: CDR1 DFQATT and CDR2 SNEGSKA (reference sequence). V was clipped by 1 base and J by 7 bases; unmatched bases: 4. This CDR3 contains 14 residues. Here the CDR3 DNA reads TGCAGTGCTAGAGTTCTAGCGGGGGCGAATGAGCAGTTCTTC. Encoded protein: CSARVLAGANEQFF.

This clonotype has a count of ten or more. A much larger clone differs by one base, so this may be a read error. The V call is TRBV7-9, the J call TRBJ2-3; D is uncertain. The CDR3 is 12 residues long. Trimming cost V 4 bases and J 6 bases, with 8 bases left between them. Germline CDR1 reads SEHNR; CDR2 reads FQNEAQ (reference sequence). CDR3 DNA: TGTGCCAGCAGCTGCTCGAGGGATACGCAGTATTTT. Translation: CASSCSRDTQYF. Variable domain in full (rest from reference TRBV7-9 and TRBJ2-3): DTGVSQNPRHKITKRGQNVTFRCDPISEHNRLYWYRQTLGQGPEFLTYFQNEAQLEKSRLLSDRFSAERPKGSFSTLEIQRTEQGDSAMYLCASSCSRDTQYFGPGTRLTVL.

As concerns this clonotype: A much larger clone is a single base away; this may be a read error. The chain joins TRBV11-2 to TRBJ2-5, with a possible D match to TRBD1 (6 bases). The CDR3 is 14 residues long. Germline V gives CDR1 SGHAT, CDR2 FQNNGV. This chain's CDR3 is CVSSLPGVFETQYF. CDR3 sequence (DNA): TGTGTCAGCAGCTTACCAGGGGTTTTCGAGACCCAGTACTTC.

This clonotype has ten or more counts. This chain links TRBV15 with TRBJ2-7, with a possible D match to TRBD1 (6 bases). CDR1 is LNHNV and CDR2 is YYDKDF in the germline V gene (reference sequence). This CDR3 is 13 amino acids long. V shed 5 bases and J shed 2 bases, with 10 bases lying between them. The DNA for the CDR3 is TGTGCCACCAGCGGGGGACAAACCTACGAGCAGTACTTC. Translating gives CATSGGQTYEQYF.

This sequence joins TRBV12-3 or TRBV12-4 and TRBJ2-6; 11 bases agree with TRBD1. The CDR3 covers 19 residues. V lost 4 bases, J lost 0 bases, and 8 bases stayed unmatched. The CDR3 loop is CASSSWTGGSNSGANVLTF. The CDR3 DNA reads TGTGCCAGCAGTTCCTGGACAGGGGGCTCAAACTCTGGGGCCAACGTCCTGACTTTC.

This clonotype was recorded at least ten times. This sequence joins TRBV28 and TRBJ1-1; D unresolved. V dropped 7 bases and J dropped 6 bases, with 18 bases sitting between them. Germline V CDR1 and CDR2: MDHEN, SYDVKM. The CDR3 sequence is 14 residues long. The CDR3 DNA reads TGTGCCAGCACCTCAGAGGGATTTTGGTCTGAAGCTTTCTTT. This translates into CASTSEGFWSEAFF.

This clonotype appeared many times. The gene calls are TRBV7-2 and TRBJ2-2; the match to TRBD1 covers 7 bases. The V gene's germline CDR1 is SGHTA and CDR2 FQGNSA. CDR3 length: 15 residues. The V segment lost 5 bases and the J segment 4 bases; nucleotides outside the gene matches: 7. CDR3 sequence reads: CASSTRDSLTGELFF. The CDR3 DNA reads TGTGCCAGCAGCACCCGGGACAGTCTCACCGGGGAGCTGTTTTTT.

This clonotype came up once. A much larger clone differs from this one at a single base, so this may be a read error. This chain links TRBV25-1 with TRBJ1-1, with TRBD1 matching 7 bases. Unmatched junction bases numbered 8, after V lost 2 bases and J lost 8 bases. This CDR3 region has 14 residues. From germline, CDR1 is MGHDK and CDR2 SYGVNS. CDR3 loop: CASSEPTGTEEAFF. As DNA, the CDR3 is TGTGCCAGCAGTGAACCGACCGGGACAGAAGAAGCTTTCTTT.

This clonotype was counted many times. The chain is built from TRBV20-1 and TRBJ2-1, with D maybe TRBD2 (6 bases). The germline V and J ends were trimmed by 0 bases and 8 bases, with 14 bases remaining between them. The CDR3 consists of 14 residues. Germline V lookup: CDR1 DFQATT, CDR2 SNEGSKA (reference sequence). The CDR3 sequence: CSARDVAGSDEQFF. Written as DNA, the CDR3 is TGCAGTGCTAGAGATGTGGCCGGGAGCGATGAGCAGTTCTTC.

This clonotype occurred many times. V is TRBV6-6 and J is TRBJ1-2, with D maybe TRBD1 (5 bases). CDR1 is MNHNY and CDR2 is SVGAGI in the germline V gene (reference sequence). This CDR3 contains 14 residues. Trimming removed 4 bases from V and 4 bases from J, with 13 bases in between. This CDR3 is CASSSDRVGYGYTF. The DNA of the CDR3 is TGTGCCAGCAGTTCCGACAGAGTTGGCTATGGCTACACCTTC.

This clonotype occurred many times. The chain couples TRBV5-1 to TRBJ2-7; D is possibly TRBD1 (6 bases). In germline, CDR1 is SGHRS, CDR2 YFSETQ. V was pared by 0 bases and J by 6 bases, with 13 bases between. The CDR3 runs 14 residues. Here the CDR3 DNA reads TGCGCCAGCAGCTTGGGGGACACATCTGCCGAGCAGTACTTC. Residues: CASSLGDTSAEQYF.

This clonotype was found many times. The CDR3 is CASRLTGTGDYEQYF. CDR3 DNA sequence: TGTGCCAGCAGACTAACCGGGACAGGTGATTACGAGCAGTACTTC. The genes are TRBV12-3 or TRBV12-4 and TRBJ2-7; 8 nucleotides line up with TRBD1. Trimming at V came to 6 bases and at J to 4 bases, leaving 11 bases not matched to a gene. The CDR3 runs 15 residues.

There are a few counts of this clonotype. V is TRBV28 and J is TRBJ1-4; TRBD1 might be the D (5 bases). CDR1 is MDHEN and CDR2 is SYDVKM in the germline V gene. Trimming left V 5 bases short and J 4 bases short, with 17 bases between. This CDR3 region has 16 residues. CDR3 coding DNA: TGTGCCAGCAGTATGGGCAGTGACAGCTTTAATGAAAAACTGTTTTTT. This gives the protein CASSMGSDSFNEKLFF.

This rearrangement joins TRBV5-6 to TRBJ2-1; tentative D call: TRBD2 (6 bases). This CDR3 comprises 15 residues. Germline CDR1 is SGHDT and CDR2 is YYEEEE. The ends were cut back, 4 bases at V and 4 bases at J, with 15 bases in the middle. In DNA, the CDR3 is TGTGCCAGCAGCCTACCTAGCGCCGTTTACAATGAGCAGTTCTTC. It codes for CASSLPSAVYNEQFF. Full variable domain (remainder filled in from reference TRBV5-6 and TRBJ2-1): DAGVTQSPTHLIKTRGQQVTLRCSPKSGHDTVSWYQQALGQGPQFIFQYYEEEERQRGNFPDRFSGHQFPNYSSELNVNALLLGDSALYLCASSLPSAVYNEQFFGPGTRLTVL.

The chain is built from TRBV20-1 and TRBJ2-4, with TRBD1 matching over 7 bases. CDR1 and CDR2 (germline): DFQATT, SNEGSKA (reference sequence). Trimming took 7 bases from V and 1 from J; bases not matched to a gene: 4. CDR3 length: 13 residues. CDR3 in amino acids: CSGQGRAKNIQYF. Written as DNA, the CDR3 is TGCAGTGGACAGGGAAGGGCCAAAAACATTCAGTACTTC.

This clonotype has at least ten counts. At one end the junction does not follow the germline gene, possibly because of a read error. The rearrangement links TRBV7-2 to TRBJ2-5, with unresolved D. The CDR3 is made up of 13 amino acids. The germline CDR1 and CDR2 sequences are SGHTA and FQGNSA. CDR3 DNA sequence: TGTGCCAGCACCTTAGGGTTCCAAGAGACCCAGTACTTC. This codes for CASTLGFQETQYF.

At least ten counts were recorded for this clonotype. The chain recombines TRBV7-9 with TRBJ2-3; D is ambiguous. Germline V gives CDR1 SEHNR, CDR2 FQNEAQ (reference sequence). There are 14 residues in the CDR3. The V gene lost 1 base and the J gene lost 8 bases, with 13 bases spanning the gap. DNA of the CDR3: TGTGCCAGCAGCTTAGTTCTCGGACCAACTACGCAGTATTTT. This translates into CASSLVLGPTTQYF.

This clonotype was seen many times. The CDR3 sequence is CASSYASGQGVRTEAFF. The DNA for the CDR3 is TGTGCCAGCAGTTACGCGTCGGGACAGGGGGTCCGTACTGAAGCTTTCTTT. The rearrangement uses TRBV6-2 or TRBV6-3 and TRBJ1-1; 11 nucleotides match TRBD1. CDR1 and CDR2 from the germline V gene are MNHEY and SVGEGT. V lost 2 bases to trimming and J lost 5 bases; unmatched junction nucleotides: 10. The CDR3 sequence is 17 residues long.

This clonotype occurred many times. The V gene is TRBV4-2, the J gene TRBJ2-5, with a possible D match to TRBD2 (6 bases). V lost 4 bases to trimming and J lost 4 bases, with 19 bases between them. The length of the CDR3 is 16 residues. Germline assignment: CDR1 LGHNA and CDR2 YNFKEQ. CDR3 sequence reads: CASSPSSQWEAETQYF. In nucleotides, the CDR3 is TGTGCCAGCAGCCCCTCCTCACAATGGGAGGCAGAGACCCAGTACTTC.

This clonotype appeared many times. The chain has TRBV4-3 and TRBJ2-5; 9 bases are a match to TRBD2. Per the germline V gene, CDR1 is LGHNA and CDR2 is YSLEER. Trimming at V came to 4 bases and at J to 1 base, leaving 1 base not matched to a gene. The CDR3 consists of 14 residues. The CDR3 DNA reads TGCGCCAGCAGCCCTAGCGGGGTCCAAGAGACCCAGTACTTC. Amino acid sequence: CASSPSGVQETQYF.